This TCR beta chain came from a study of human T cells and chemical hapten exposure. As for the study in general: Scalp application of diphenylcyclopropenone was performed weekly in patients across the entire roughly 23-week study.

Time point meaning: patch test 3, about 24 weeks after DPC sensitization. Described treatment: therapeutic diphenylcyclopropenone sensitization with weekly scalp DPC. The V and J ends lost 4 bases and 3 bases respectively, with 11 bases between them. The CDR3 runs to 13 residues. Looked up from germline, CDR1 is SGHRS and CDR2 is YFSETQ. Individual cDNA molecules each carried unique molecular identifiers attached by the library. Per the original methods: The median was about 89,000 TCRs per sample, ranging roughly 20,000 to 750,000. MiXCR, run by TCRdb on the RACE reads, gives a single entry per CDR3 protein. TCRdb, rather than the study authors, made the V and J calls. The sample comprises about 160,000 distinct CDR3 sequences, 25% to 35% of which are singletons, and approximately 2.1% rests with the top ten.

The chain joins TRBV5-1 to TRBJ2-7; TRBD1 might be the D (6 bases). This receptor was taken from a woman between 18 and 29 years old with alopecia areata. Some clones in this sample may be carry-over from other donors' samples. Source: whole blood, taken in connection with sensitization to the hapten diphenylcyclopropenone (DPC). CDR3 in DNA: TGCGCCAGCAGCAGCCGGGACAACTACGAGCAGTACTTC. Protein sequence: CASSSRDNYEQYF.